The 8 T cell receptor beta chains below all came from one sample that was sequenced in a study of control samples from healthy donors and cancer patients. Some clones are missing from TCRdb's copy, which holds only in-frame ones; the method was immunoSEQ multiplex PCR. The data contain about 49,000 clones, 80% to 90% of them singletons. The sample taken for sequencing was PBMCs. The receptors originated from a woman aged 50 to 60 with lung cancer.

The rearrangement links TRBV24-1 to TRBJ2-2; perhaps TRBD2 as D (7 bases). Germline V gene lookup returns CDR1 KGHDR and CDR2 SFDVKD. The CDR3 contains 19 residues. V lost 3 bases and J lost 2, with 21 bases in between. CDR3 residues: CATSDGWRGGGPNTGELFF. The DNA of the CDR3 is TGTGCCACCAGTGATGGGTGGAGGGGCGGGGGCCCTAACACCGGGGAGCTGTTTTTT.

V gene TRBV27 combines with J gene TRBJ2-3; D gene uncertain. V lost 8 bases and J 2 bases, leaving 8 bases between the germline ends. This CDR3 comprises 12 residues. Looked up from germline, CDR1 is MNHEY and CDR2 is SMNVEV (reference sequence). Here the CDR3 reads CASGALTDTQYF. The DNA of the CDR3 is TGTGCCAGCGGCGCCCTCACAGATACGCAGTATTTT.

The chain combines TRBV24-1 with TRBJ2-2; 9 positions match TRBD1. The V and J ends lost 3 bases and 7 bases, in that order; junction bases with no gene match: 8. This CDR3 comprises 16 residues. CDR1 is KGHDR, CDR2 SFDVKD, per germline. The DNA of the CDR3 is TGTGCCACCAGTGATACGGGACAGGGTTTAGTCGGGGAGCTGTTTTTT. Its translation is CATSDTGQGLVGELFF.

The chain uses TRBV19 and TRBJ2-2; 13 bases fit TRBD2. Germline values: CDR1 LNHDA, CDR2 SQIVND (reference sequence). Unmatched junction bases numbered 3, after V lost 5 bases and J lost 0 bases. The CDR3 totals 17 residues. As DNA, the CDR3 is TGTGCCAGTAGTCGGGGACTAGCGGGGCCGAACACCGGGGAGCTGTTTTTT. Amino acids: CASSRGLAGPNTGELFF. Complete variable domain (other parts from reference TRBV19 and TRBJ2-2): DGGITQSPKYLFRKEGQNVTLSCEQNLNHDAMYWYRQDPGQGLRLIYYSQIVNDFQKGDIAEGYSVSREKKESFPLTVTSAQKNPTAFYLCASSRGLAGPNTGELFFGEGSRLTVL.

The chain is built from TRBV5-4 and TRBJ2-1, with 9 bases aligning to TRBD2. V was clipped by 1 base and J by 5 bases; unmatched bases: 1. CDR1 and CDR2 from the germline V gene are SGHNT and YYREEE (reference sequence). The CDR3 totals 14 residues. In DNA, the CDR3 is TGTGCCAGCAGCTTGTCTAGCGGGGACAATGAGCAGTTCTTC. Protein product: CASSLSSGDNEQFF.

The rearrangement uses TRBV7-9 and TRBJ1-1, with D uncertain. CDR3 length: 13 residues. Trimming removed 2 bases at V and 5 bases at J, with 9 bases between. Germline lookup yields CDR1 SEHNR and CDR2 FQNEAQ (reference sequence). CDR3 protein: CASSLKAETEAFF. The CDR3 region has the DNA TGTGCCAGCAGCTTAAAGGCAGAAACTGAAGCTTTCTTT.

V usage is TRBV4-1 and J usage is TRBJ2-7, with 14 positions matching TRBD2. Germline CDR1 and CDR2: MGHRA and YSYEKL. Trimming cost V 4 bases and J 5 bases; bases outside gene matches: 13. The CDR3 spans 18 residues. The CDR3: CASSPQGLAGAPRNEQYF. Here the CDR3 DNA reads TGCGCCAGCAGCCCCCAGGGACTAGCGGGGGCCCCCCGGAACGAGCAGTACTTC.

The chain carries TRBV28 and TRBJ1-5; D is undetermined. In germline, CDR1 is MDHEN, CDR2 SYDVKM. This CDR3 is built from 14 residues. With 3 bases removed from V and 0 bases from J, the gap between germline ends came to 6 bases. This chain's CDR3 is CASSFTFSNQPQHF. The CDR3 coding sequence is TGTGCCAGCAGTTTCACCTTTAGCAATCAGCCCCAGCATTTT. Together with reference TRBV28 and TRBJ1-5, the CDR3 gives the full variable domain: DVKVTQSSRYLVKRTGEKVFLECVQDMDHENMFWYRQDPGLGLRLIYFSYDVKMKEKGDIPEGYSVSREKKERFSLILESASTNQTSMYLCASSFTFSNQPQHFGDGTRLSIL.